This T cell receptor (beta chain) was captured by sequencing in a study of blood T cell repertoires in COVID-19. Across the whole study: The origin of the acute and convalescent COVID-19 samples was the United States, Italy and Spain. The analysed material was cDNA or gDNA that came from T cells, B-cell-depleted T cells, or PBMCs.

Original methodology: Estimation of nucleated cell counts relied on the amplification of reference gene primers. Only in-frame clones appear in the TCRdb table, and some are missing; sequencing was by immunoSEQ multiplex PCR. That table supplies the V and J calls and clone size; D and trimming were determined from the DNA. The table includes 100,000 to 140,000 clones, under 95% detected once. The CDR3 sequence is 17 residues long. The V segment lost 3 bases and the J segment 6 bases; nucleotides outside the gene matches: 13. Germline V gene data show CDR1 as MDHEN and CDR2 as SYDVKM. V is TRBV28 and J is TRBJ1-5; 8 bases are a match to TRBD1. Sequenced input: peripheral blood. This clonotype was sampled from a woman under 40 with acute or convalescent COVID-19. The CDR3 DNA sequence: TGTGCCAGCAGTTTTGTCAACGTCAGGGGGCTACGTCAGCCCCAGCATTTT. Translating gives CASSFVNVRGLRQPQHF.